The source of this T cell receptor beta chain is a study of a mutant IDH1 vaccine in newly diagnosed glioma. The time point is: week 11, during vaccination. In the vaccine, a single dose held 300 ug of the mutant IDH1 20-mer peptide, along with topical imiquimod. Each of the donors came in with new WHO grade 3 or 4 astrocytomas that were IDH1-mutant and ATRX-lost. As to this clone: Its cognate antigen is unknown.

Assay used: immunoSEQ multiplex PCR; TCRdb lists only in-frame clones, some missing. Of 110,000 or so clones listed, 90% are singletons. This CDR3 is built from 14 residues. Trimming took off 2 bases at V and 6 bases at J, with 14 bases between the two ends. The V gene's germline CDR1 is LNHNV and CDR2 YYDKDF (reference sequence). V is TRBV15 and J is TRBJ2-7; D is ambiguous. Sequencing used PBMCs, obtained from a glioma patient whose treatment included an IDH1 peptide vaccine. The clonotype originates from a woman aged 50 to 60 with glioma. The DNA for the CDR3 is TGTGCCACCAGCAGATTTGAGACCGCCCTCGAGCAGTACTTC. Its protein product is CATSRFETALEQYF.